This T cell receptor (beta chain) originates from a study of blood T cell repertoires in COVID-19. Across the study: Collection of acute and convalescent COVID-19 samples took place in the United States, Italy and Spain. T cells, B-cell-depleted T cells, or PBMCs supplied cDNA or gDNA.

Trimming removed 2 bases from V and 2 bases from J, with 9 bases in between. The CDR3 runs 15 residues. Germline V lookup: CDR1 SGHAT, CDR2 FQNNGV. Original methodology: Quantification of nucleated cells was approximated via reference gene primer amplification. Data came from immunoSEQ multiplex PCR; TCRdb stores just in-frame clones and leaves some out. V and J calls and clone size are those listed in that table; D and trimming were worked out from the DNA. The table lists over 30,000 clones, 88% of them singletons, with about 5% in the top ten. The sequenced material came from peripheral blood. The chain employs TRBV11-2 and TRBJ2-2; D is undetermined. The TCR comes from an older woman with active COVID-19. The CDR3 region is CASSLNPVNTGELFF. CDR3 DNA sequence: TGTGCCAGCAGCTTAAACCCGGTTAACACCGGGGAGCTGTTTTTT.